This TCR beta chain was obtained from a study of blood T cells in healthy people across ages. Study conclusions and caveats: Diversity was higher, and naive CD4+ cells more numerous, in long-lived donors than in aged donors. Among T cells, TCR beta diversity per million cells dropped roughly linearly as age rose.

Each donor supplied approximately 10 milliliters of peripheral blood. A second PCR, run for 7 to 11 cycles, used a sample-barcoded 5' primer plus a J-beta primer mix. One entry per CDR3 protein results from TCRdb running MiXCR on the 5' RACE reads. The sample yields about a million distinct CDR3 sequences, about two fifths seen once. Between the trimmed V and J ends, which lost 3 bases and 7 bases, there was a span of 12 bases. Germline CDR1 SEHNR, CDR2 FQNEAQ (reference sequence). CDR3 length equals 14 residues. This clonotype was picked up a small number of times. The antigen is not known. This clonotype originated in a man aged 18 to 30 in good health. This chain joins TRBV7-9 and TRBJ1-4; D is ambiguous. Sequencing was done on a sample of blood. Here the CDR3 DNA reads TGTGCCAGCAGCTTGTCGGAACCCCGTGAAAAACTGTTTTTT. The encoded protein is CASSLSEPREKLFF.